This T cell receptor (beta chain) was documented in a study of blood T cell repertoires in COVID-19. Method: immunoSEQ multiplex PCR; TCRdb's copy keeps in-frame clones and lacks some. Here the sample spans under 300,000 clones, 88% being singletons. The participants were between roughly 18 and 100 years old and came from fewer than 25 US areas. Trimming took off 4 bases at V and 4 bases at J, with 14 bases between the two ends. The germline CDR1 and CDR2 sequences are SGHNT and YYREEE (reference sequence). This CDR3 contains 14 residues. This clonotype was obtained from a woman in her twenties or thirties who had recovered from COVID-19. The specimen was PBMCs or T cells enriched from blood (not recorded which). V is TRBV5-4 and J is TRBJ1-2; D call uncertain. The CDR3 protein is CASSPADNIYGYTF. CDR3 in DNA: TGTGCCAGCAGCCCGGCCGACAACATCTATGGCTACACCTTC.